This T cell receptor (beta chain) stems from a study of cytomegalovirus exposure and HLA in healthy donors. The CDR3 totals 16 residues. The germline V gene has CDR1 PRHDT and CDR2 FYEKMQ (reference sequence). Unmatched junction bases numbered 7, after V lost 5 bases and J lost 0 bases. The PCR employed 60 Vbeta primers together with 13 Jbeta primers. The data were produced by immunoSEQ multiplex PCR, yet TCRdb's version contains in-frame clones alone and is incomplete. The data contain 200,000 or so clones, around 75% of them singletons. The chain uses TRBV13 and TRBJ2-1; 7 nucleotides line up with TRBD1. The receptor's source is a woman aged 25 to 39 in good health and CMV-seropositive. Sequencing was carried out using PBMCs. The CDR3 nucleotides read TGTGCCAGCAGCCCAGAGGGACAGAACTCCTACAATGAGCAGTTCTTC. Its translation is CASSPEGQNSYNEQFF.